The following is a T cell receptor (beta chain) sequence with its context. Its antigen is unknown. The data were taken from a study of glioma-infiltrating T cells. General study findings and limits: Gliomas, especially low-grade, showed above-expected tissue-blood divergence; non-neoplastic patients showed below.

Amplification of TCR alpha and beta CDR3 regions from RNA used iRepertoire nested multiplex PCR. TCRdb fed the multiplex PCR reads into MiXCR, producing one record per CDR3 protein. The top ten clones hold 35% to 55% of a sample with roughly 100,000 distinct CDR3 sequences, around 28% of them seen once. Germline V gene sequence: CDR1 KGHSH, CDR2 LQKENI. V was clipped by 3 bases and J by 9 bases, with 18 bases between them. The CDR3 contains 15 residues. Sequencing used glioma tissue, nonneoplastic brain tissue, or PBMCs (not recorded which). The sequence was obtained from a human donor with low-grade glioma or glioblastoma, undergoing nonglioma brain surgery, or in good health (not recorded which). This rearrangement joins TRBV18 to TRBJ1-5, with D tentatively TRBD1 (5 bases). The CDR3 spells CASSPQDTQGRPQHF. DNA for the CDR3: TGTGCCAGCTCACCGCAGGACACCCAAGGGAGGCCCCAGCATTTT.